The 29 T cell receptor beta chains given below trace back to one sample, sequenced in a study of cytomegalovirus exposure and HLA in healthy donors. PCR amplification relied on 60 Vbeta primers (plus 13 Jbeta primers). Repertoires were generated with immunoSEQ multiplex PCR, while TCRdb's copy carries only in-frame clones and drops some. The profile covers 150,000 to 200,000 clones, with roughly 80% appearing a single time and about 1.3% taken by the ten largest. The sequenced material came from PBMCs. The receptor source for this set is a girl under 18 in good health and CMV-seropositive.

This sequence joins TRBV13 and TRBJ2-7; TRBD1 aligns across 7 bases. The CDR3 totals 16 residues. With V trimmed by 4 bases and J by 9 bases, 18 bases remained unmatched. Germline loops: CDR1 PRHDT, CDR2 FYEKMQ (reference sequence). In DNA form, the CDR3 reads TGTGCCAGCAGCTCCGACTGGGGGACAGCCCCATCGGGGCAGTACTTC. This encodes CASSSDWGTAPSGQYF.

The chain couples TRBV7-9 to TRBJ2-7; TRBD1 aligns across 11 bases. CDR1 and CDR2 (germline): SEHNR, FQNEAQ (reference sequence). The CDR3 loop spans 15 amino acids. The ends lost 5 bases at V and 3 bases at J; junction bases unmatched: 6. In nucleotides, the CDR3 is TGTGCCAGCAGCCCCAGGACAGGGGGCCTCTACGAGCAGTACTTC. Its protein product is CASSPRTGGLYEQYF.

The chain is built from TRBV5-1 and TRBJ2-5; TRBD2 agrees at 10 bases. V shed 3 bases and J 1 base; nucleotides not matched to a gene: 3. CDR3 length: 15 amino acids. CDR1 SGHRS and CDR2 YFSETQ come from the germline V gene. The CDR3, as DNA: TGCGCCAGCAGCTCTCTAGCGGGAGCCCAAGAGACCCAGTACTTC. Its protein is CASSSLAGAQETQYF.

The V call is TRBV2, the J call TRBJ1-2; a weak D match, TRBD1 (6 bases). Germline CDR1 and CDR2: SNHLY and FYNNEI. The CDR3 is made up of 11 amino acids. V lost 10 bases, J lost 4 bases, and 10 bases lay in between. The CDR3 sequence: CATTGFYGYTF. In DNA, the CDR3 is TGTGCCACTACAGGGTTCTATGGCTACACCTTC.

This clone was detected only a few times. J is TRBJ2-7 and V is TRBV5-4; D gene unclear. V was clipped by 0 bases and J by 7 bases, with 11 bases between them. This CDR3 region has 13 residues. Germline values: CDR1 SGHNT, CDR2 YYREEE (reference sequence). Written as DNA, the CDR3 is TGTGCCAGCAGCTTGGCCGTCCGTCGGGAGCAGTACTTC. Translating gives CASSLAVRREQYF.

This chain connects TRBV7-9 to TRBJ2-3; 14 bases are shared with TRBD2. Trimming took 4 bases from V and 0 from J; bases not matched to a gene: 9. The CDR3 runs 19 residues. CDR1 is SEHNR, CDR2 FQNEAQ, per germline (reference sequence). CDR3 sequence reads: CASSSGLAGGFASTDTQYF. The CDR3 bases are TGTGCCAGCAGCTCCGGACTAGCGGGAGGTTTTGCTAGCACAGATACGCAGTATTTT.

The chain employs TRBV30 and TRBJ1-1; TRBD1 is a possible D gene (5 bases). The CDR3 covers 17 residues. The V and J ends lost 8 bases and 7 bases respectively, with 32 bases between them. Looked up from germline, CDR1 is GTSNPN and CDR2 is SVGIG (reference sequence). CDR3 coding DNA: TGTGCCGGTATACAGGTCCCCTTTTTTATGGAATCTTATGAAGCTTTCTTT. It yields the protein CAGIQVPFFMESYEAFF.

The J gene is TRBJ2-7, the V gene TRBV27; a possible D gene is TRBD2 (6 bases). The V end lost 3 bases, the J end lost 11 bases, and 17 bases lay between the germline ends. The CDR3 loop spans 13 amino acids. The germline CDR1 and CDR2 sequences are MNHEY and SMNVEV (reference sequence). The CDR3 loop is CASSFVGPSGEYF. The CDR3 DNA reads TGTGCCAGCAGTTTCGTGGGGCCGTCGGGGGAGTACTTC.

The chain joins TRBV6-1 to TRBJ2-5, with 11 bases lining up with TRBD2. The CDR3 spans 17 residues. Germline trimming cut 2 bases from V and 0 bases from J; bases unmatched to any gene: 5. Per the germline V gene, CDR1 is MNHNS and CDR2 is SASEGT. CDR3 loop: CASSEHYSGRDQETQYF. CDR3 coding DNA: TGTGCCAGCAGTGAACATTATAGCGGGAGGGACCAAGAGACCCAGTACTTC.

This chain connects TRBV9 to TRBJ2-7; the D is unclear. Between the trimmed V and J ends, which lost 0 bases and 2 bases, there was a span of 9 bases. This CDR3 region has 14 residues. The germline V gene encodes CDR1 SGDLS and CDR2 YYNGEE. CDR3 bases: TGTGCCAGCAGCGTAGAGGCCGGAGCCTACGAGCAGTACTTC. Translating gives CASSVEAGAYEQYF.

This clone was counted a few times. The rearrangement links TRBV19 to TRBJ2-1; tentatively, D is TRBD2 (6 bases). Germline V gene lookup returns CDR1 LNHDA and CDR2 SQIVND (reference sequence). CDR3 length equals 19 residues. The V gene lost 10 bases and the J gene lost 5 bases, with 33 bases spanning the gap. CDR3 coding DNA: TGTGCCACCAGATCGGAGGGAGTTTTTGGGCCACTAACTGACAATGAGCAGTTCTTC. Its protein is CATRSEGVFGPLTDNEQFF.

The rearrangement joins TRBV5-1 to TRBJ1-1, with D hard to call. The V end was cut by 6 bases, the J end by 8 bases, with 20 bases between. Germline values: CDR1 SGHRS, CDR2 YFSETQ. The CDR3 loop spans 14 amino acids. The CDR3 coding sequence is TGCGCCAGCACCGGAGAAAAAGGAGTTACGGAAGCTTTCTTT. This codes for CASTGEKGVTEAFF.

The genes are TRBV5-1 and TRBJ2-1; weak D call: TRBD1 (9 bases). Germline assignment: CDR1 SGHRS and CDR2 YFSETQ. V lost 5 bases and J 9 bases, leaving 18 bases between the germline ends. CDR3 length equals 14 residues. DNA for the CDR3: TGCGCCAGCAGTAGTAGCGGGACAGGGAGTGAGCAGTTCTTC. Protein product: CASSSSGTGSEQFF.

This sequence joins TRBV14 and TRBJ2-3; no definite D call. CDR1 SGHDN and CDR2 FVKESK come from the germline V gene. Trimming stripped 1 base from V and 4 bases from J, with 9 bases between. The CDR3 has 14 amino acids. In DNA, the CDR3 is TGTGCCAGCAGCCAAGTAACTTCGGCAGATACGCAGTATTTT. Translating it yields CASSQVTSADTQYF.

The genes are TRBV6-1 and TRBJ2-3; D is ambiguous. The CDR3 spans 13 residues. Trimming pared 3 bases from V and 0 bases from J, leaving 4 bases between. The V gene's germline CDR1 is MNHNS and CDR2 SASEGT. The CDR3 is CASSEASTDTQYF. In DNA form, the CDR3 reads TGTGCCAGCAGTGAGGCTAGCACAGATACGCAGTATTTT.

V and J are TRBV2 and TRBJ1-5, with no clear D. The V and J ends lost 3 bases and 6 bases respectively, with 12 bases between them. The CDR3 consists of 14 residues. Germline CDR1 is SNHLY and CDR2 is FYNNEI. DNA for the CDR3: TGTGCCAGCAGTGAGAATCAAGGGAGTCAGCCCCAGCATTTT. This translates into CASSENQGSQPQHF.

The rearrangement joins TRBV9 to TRBJ2-1, with 12 bases lining up with TRBD2. The CDR3 extends over 14 amino acids. The J segment lost 8 bases and the V segment lost 4 bases, leaving 4 bases of the junction unmatched. The germline V gene encodes CDR1 SGDLS and CDR2 YYNGEE. CDR3 nucleotides: TGTGCCAGCAGCCGACTAGCGGGAGAAGATGAGCAGTTCTTC. Translating it yields CASSRLAGEDEQFF.

The V and J genes are TRBV30 and TRBJ1-1; weak D call: TRBD1 (5 bases). V lost 4 bases to trimming and J lost 0 bases, with 12 bases between them. The V gene's germline CDR1 is GTSNPN and CDR2 SVGIG (reference sequence). This CDR3 is built from 14 residues. The CDR3 protein is CAWTPGSMNTEAFF. CDR3 DNA sequence: TGTGCCTGGACCCCAGGGTCCATGAACACTGAAGCTTTCTTT.

The chain uses TRBV5-1 and TRBJ2-3; TRBD2 matches at 8 bases. The germline gives CDR1 SGHRS, CDR2 YFSETQ. After removal of 2 bases from V and 2 bases from J, the junction contained 7 bases not matched to a gene. The CDR3 contains 16 residues. In DNA form, the CDR3 reads TGCGCCAGCAGCTTTTCCGGGAGGGCCCACACAGATACGCAGTATTTT. Protein product: CASSFSGRAHTDTQYF.

The sample holds one count of this clone. The V call is TRBV7-6, the J call TRBJ1-1; D may be TRBD1 (5 bases). V was shortened by 4 bases and J by 5 bases, with 11 bases between the two germline ends. The germline CDR1 and CDR2 sequences are SGHVS and FNYEAQ. This CDR3 has 13 residues. CDR3 DNA: TGTGCCAGCAGCTCCCAGGGCCGTACTGAAGCTTTCTTT. This encodes CASSSQGRTEAFF.

The chain has TRBV15 and TRBJ2-3; D remains ambiguous. The CDR3 is made up of 15 amino acids. CDR1 is LNHNV and CDR2 is YYDKDF in the germline V gene (reference sequence). V was clipped by 1 base and J by 0 bases, with 8 bases between them. CDR3 in amino acids: CATSRVWPSTDTQYF. CDR3 nucleotides: TGTGCCACCAGCAGAGTTTGGCCCAGCACAGATACGCAGTATTTT.

The chain combines TRBV5-4 with TRBJ2-2, with a possible D match to TRBD1 (5 bases). The CDR3 is 13 amino acids. CDR1 and CDR2 (germline): SGHNT, YYREEE (reference sequence). V dropped 0 bases and J dropped 6 bases, with 6 bases sitting between them. The CDR3 region is CASSLGQSGELFF. The CDR3 nucleotides read TGTGCCAGCAGCTTGGGACAGTCCGGGGAGCTGTTTTTT.

V and J are TRBV7-3 and TRBJ1-2; 11 nucleotides align to TRBD1. J lost 5 bases, V lost 5 bases, and 1 base had no gene match. The CDR3 is 13 amino acids. Germline V gene lookup returns CDR1 SGHTA and CDR2 FQGTGA. The DNA of the CDR3 is TGTGCCAGCAGCGGGACAGGGGGATATGGCTACACCTTC. It yields the protein CASSGTGGYGYTF. Filled out from reference TRBV7-3 and TRBJ1-2, the complete variable domain reads GAGVSQTPSNKVTEKGKYVELRCDPISGHTALYWYRQSLGQGPEFLIYFQGTGAADDSGLPNDRFFAVRPEGSVSTLKIQRTERGDSAVYLCASSGTGGYGYTFGSGTRLTVV.

The chain employs TRBV19 and TRBJ2-1; 7 bases map to TRBD2. This CDR3 region has 15 residues. V lost 7 bases, J lost 2 bases, and 8 bases stayed unmatched. Germline V CDR1 and CDR2: LNHDA, SQIVND (reference sequence). The CDR3 region is CASNQPGLPYNEQFF. The CDR3 DNA reads as TGTGCCAGTAACCAGCCGGGACTACCCTACAATGAGCAGTTCTTC. The whole variable domain, remainder taken from reference TRBV19 and TRBJ2-1, is DGGITQSPKYLFRKEGQNVTLSCEQNLNHDAMYWYRQDPGQGLRLIYYSQIVNDFQKGDIAEGYSVSREKKESFPLTVTSAQKNPTAFYLCASNQPGLPYNEQFFGPGTRLTVL.

The chain recombines TRBV7-8 with TRBJ1-5; 7 nucleotides align to TRBD1. The germline V gene encodes CDR1 SGHVS and CDR2 FQNEAQ. The junction had 4 bases not matched to a gene; V was cut back by 6 bases and J by 2 bases. The CDR3 covers 14 residues. The CDR3, as DNA: TGTGCCAGCAGGTCCGACAGGGGCAATCAGCCCCAGCATTTT. Its translation is CASRSDRGNQPQHF.

V usage is TRBV5-5 and J usage is TRBJ1-5, with a tentative D call TRBD1 (5 bases). The CDR3 has 13 amino acids. Germline V CDR1 and CDR2: SGHKS, YYEKEE (reference sequence). The germline V and J ends were trimmed by 3 bases and 2 bases, with 6 bases remaining between them. CDR3 sequence (DNA): TGTGCCAGCAGCTCCAGGGGCAATCAGCCCCAGCATTTT. It codes for CASSSRGNQPQHF.

This chain links TRBV6-1 with TRBJ2-5, with 9 bases aligning to TRBD1. The CDR3 extends over 18 amino acids. The V gene's germline CDR1 is MNHNS and CDR2 SASEGT. V shed 1 base and J 4 bases; nucleotides not matched to a gene: 13. This chain's CDR3 is CASSEVWAGQGFGETQYF. CDR3 sequence (DNA): TGTGCCAGCAGTGAAGTTTGGGCCGGACAGGGGTTTGGAGAGACCCAGTACTTC.

The rearrangement joins TRBV6-5 to TRBJ2-5; possible D gene TRBD2, 6 bases. The V end lost 4 bases, the J end lost 5 bases, and 17 bases lay between the germline ends. The CDR3 extends over 15 amino acids. Per the germline V gene, CDR1 is MNHEY and CDR2 is SVGAGI. The CDR3 sequence is CASSFPRGGAETQYF. The DNA for the CDR3 is TGTGCCAGCAGTTTCCCTAGGGGAGGTGCGGAGACCCAGTACTTC.

As concerns this clone: Germline and junction disagree at one end, which may indicate a read error. The V gene is TRBV27, the J gene TRBJ1-2; no clear D gene. This CDR3 region has 13 residues. The germline CDR1 and CDR2 sequences are MNHEY and SMNVEV (reference sequence). CDR3 nucleotides: TGTGCCAGCAGTCTATCGGGCAGGTATGGCTACACCTTC. Its translation is CASSLSGRYGYTF.